A single sample is the source of the 23 T cell receptor beta chains below, sequenced in a study of CD8+ T cells in alopecia areata. Treatment specified: oral pan-JAK inhibitor, 5-10 mg twice daily. Sequencing templates came from extracted RNA that was reverse transcribed into cDNA. TCRdb's copy holds only in-frame clones and misses some; the assay was immunoSEQ multiplex PCR. The table shows 210,000 or so clones, with just over 65% occurring only once. The source was CD4+ T cells sorted from blood, collected around week 42, from a patient treated with tofacitinib. These receptors originate from a human donor with alopecia areata.

The rearrangement uses TRBV27 and TRBJ1-5; no clear D. The V and J ends lost 7 bases and 0 bases respectively, with 13 bases between them. Per the germline V gene, CDR1 is MNHEY and CDR2 is SMNVEV (reference sequence). The CDR3 contains 15 residues. CDR3 region: CASTPGRISNQPQHF. The CDR3 nucleotides read TGTGCCAGCACTCCGGGCAGAATTAGCAATCAGCCCCAGCATTTT.

This chain joins TRBV5-1 and TRBJ1-5; possible D gene TRBD1, 5 bases. CDR3 size: 14 residues. Germline CDR1 and CDR2: SGHRS and YFSETQ. The V gene lost 8 bases and the J gene lost 3 bases, with 15 bases spanning the gap. The DNA of the CDR3 is TGCGCCAGTCGGGAGGGGAGCTCCAATCAGCCCCAGCATTTT. Translated: CASREGSSNQPQHF.

This clone was observed a single time. The genes are TRBV4-1 and TRBJ1-4, with no clear D. V was shortened by 2 bases and J by 0 bases, with 4 bases between the two germline ends. Germline CDR1 reads MGHRA; CDR2 reads YSYEKL. The CDR3 totals 14 residues. CDR3 residues: CASSQIATNEKLFF. Here the CDR3 DNA reads TGCGCCAGCAGCCAAATTGCAACTAATGAAAAACTGTTTTTT.

The genes are TRBV7-2 and TRBJ2-3, with D perhaps matching TRBD2 (6 bases). Germline-derived CDR1 and CDR2 are SGHTA and FQGNSA. V lost 1 base to trimming and J lost 2 bases, with 13 bases between them. This CDR3 has 16 residues. The CDR3 spells CASSLEAGIITDTQYF. The CDR3 DNA reads as TGTGCCAGCAGCTTAGAGGCGGGGATTATCACAGATACGCAGTATTTT.

This chain links TRBV4-3 with TRBJ2-2; 11 nucleotides align to TRBD2. The germline V gene has CDR1 LGHNA and CDR2 YSLEER. The CDR3 spans 19 residues. V shed 0 bases and J 5 bases; nucleotides not matched to a gene: 11. In nucleotides, the CDR3 is TGCGCCAGCAGCCAAGATCTTCCTAGCGGGGGGCGAGGGACCGGGGAGCTGTTTTTT. Protein sequence: CASSQDLPSGGRGTGELFF.

The chain combines TRBV10-2 with TRBJ2-5; 10 nucleotides agree with TRBD2. Germline CDR1 reads WSHSY; CDR2 reads SAAADI. The CDR3 consists of 13 residues. Unmatched junction bases numbered 2, after V lost 5 bases and J lost 5 bases. In DNA, the CDR3 is TGCGCCAGCAGTCCAGCGGGGGGGGAGACCCAGTACTTC. Translation gives CASSPAGGETQYF.

The J gene is TRBJ2-7, the V gene TRBV4-1, with a tentative D call TRBD2 (7 bases). Trimming cost V 3 bases and J 2 bases, with 11 bases left between them. The CDR3 runs 14 residues. Per germline, CDR1 MGHRA and CDR2 YSYEKL. CDR3 protein: CASSQPGGPYEQYF. CDR3 in DNA: TGCGCCAGCAGCCAGCCGGGGGGCCCCTACGAGCAGTACTTC.

This clone was seen more than once but under ten times. The chain recombines TRBV21-1 with TRBJ2-4; the table's D call, TRBD1, was not checked against the DNA. TRBV21-1 is tagged as a pseudogene. This CDR3 contains 16 residues. The CDR3 region is CASSGRRGGQGNIQYF. CDR3 sequence (DNA): TGTGCCAGCAGCGGACGTCGAGGGGGACAGGGAAACATTCAGTACTTC.

J is TRBJ2-1 and V is TRBV25-1; D is unclear. CDR1 is MGHDK, CDR2 SYGVNS, per germline. Trimming left V 6 bases short and J 2 bases short, with 11 bases between. The CDR3 contains 14 residues. The CDR3 protein is CASSGRHPYNEQFF. The CDR3 DNA is TGTGCCAGCAGCGGCAGGCACCCCTACAATGAGCAGTTCTTC.

The V call is TRBV7-2, the J call TRBJ2-1; 14 nucleotides align to TRBD2. In germline, CDR1 is SGHTA, CDR2 FQGNSA. This CDR3 spans 18 amino acids. The V and J ends lost 0 bases and 3 bases, in that order; junction bases with no gene match: 4. In DNA form, the CDR3 reads TGTGCCAGCAGCTTAGCGGGACTAGCGGGGGTCAACTACAATGAGCAGTTCTTC. It codes for CASSLAGLAGVNYNEQFF. The full variable domain, with the rest looked up from reference TRBV7-2 and TRBJ2-1, is GAGVSQSPSNKVTEKGKDVELRCDPISGHTALYWYRQSLGQGLEFLIYFQGNSAPDKSGLPSDRFSAERTGGSVSTLTIQRTQQEDSAVYLCASSLAGLAGVNYNEQFFGPGTRLTVL.

The chain recombines TRBV2 with TRBJ1-2; D not resolved. Germline CDR1 is SNHLY and CDR2 is FYNNEI. V lost 6 bases, J lost 2 bases, and 10 bases lay in between. The CDR3 totals 13 residues. CDR3 loop: CASRPTENYGYTF. As DNA, the CDR3 is TGTGCCAGCAGGCCGACGGAGAACTATGGCTACACCTTC.

The chain employs TRBV2 and TRBJ2-6; 8 nucleotides line up with TRBD1. Germline V gene sequence: CDR1 SNHLY, CDR2 FYNNEI. V was clipped by 10 bases and J by 2 bases; unmatched bases: 13. The CDR3 consists of 17 residues. This chain's CDR3 is CATPRQGNRAGANVLTF. In DNA form, the CDR3 reads TGTGCCACGCCGCGACAGGGGAATAGAGCTGGGGCCAACGTCCTGACTTTC.

The J gene is TRBJ1-1, the V gene TRBV5-1; no definite D call. This CDR3 has 15 amino acids. The V gene lost 1 base and the J gene lost 0 bases, with 10 bases spanning the gap. Germline V gene data show CDR1 as SGHRS and CDR2 as YFSETQ. CDR3 DNA: TGCGCCAGCAGCTTGACTGAGGGAGTGAACACTGAAGCTTTCTTT. It translates to CASSLTEGVNTEAFF. Full variable domain (remainder filled in from reference TRBV5-1 and TRBJ1-1): KAGVTQTPRYLIKTRGQQVTLSCSPISGHRSVSWYQQTPGQGLQFLFEYFSETQRNKGNFPGRFSGRQFSNSRSEMNVSTLELGDSALYLCASSLTEGVNTEAFFGQGTRLTVV.

The chain joins TRBV11-2 to TRBJ1-6; D is ambiguous. The germline CDR1 and CDR2 sequences are SGHAT and FQNNGV. This CDR3 spans 12 amino acids. V lost 6 bases, J lost 9 bases, and 9 bases lay in between. CDR3 in amino acids: CASSSARSPLHF. DNA of the CDR3: TGTGCCAGCAGTTCCGCGCGTTCACCCCTCCACTTT.

The rearrangement uses TRBV5-1 and TRBJ1-1; a possible D gene is TRBD1 (5 bases). V was pared by 5 bases and J by 6 bases, with 14 bases between. Germline lookup yields CDR1 SGHRS and CDR2 YFSETQ. The CDR3 extends over 13 amino acids. The CDR3 nucleotides are TGCGCCAGCAGTCCGACAGTTACTTCTGAAGCTTTCTTT. Translation gives CASSPTVTSEAFF. Looking up the rest from reference TRBV5-1 and TRBJ1-1 gives the full variable domain: KAGVTQTPRYLIKTRGQQVTLSCSPISGHRSVSWYQQTPGQGLQFLFEYFSETQRNKGNFPGRFSGRQFSNSRSEMNVSTLELGDSALYLCASSPTVTSEAFFGQGTRLTVV.

The rearrangement uses TRBV7-2 and TRBJ2-5; D unresolved. Germline CDR1 SGHTA, CDR2 FQGNSA. CDR3 length: 12 amino acids. Trimming stripped 4 bases from V and 9 bases from J, with 12 bases between. The DNA for the CDR3 is TGTGCCAGCAGCTCCCCCGGCCGGGCCCAGTACTTC. This translates into CASSSPGRAQYF.

The chain is built from TRBV4-1 and TRBJ1-6, with D unresolved. V was cut by 1 base and J by 10 bases, with 20 bases left in between. The CDR3 covers 17 residues. CDR1 MGHRA and CDR2 YSYEKL come from the germline V gene. The CDR3 is CASSQGASAGVSSPLHF. The DNA for the CDR3 is TGCGCCAGCAGCCAAGGGGCCTCGGCCGGTGTCAGCTCACCCCTCCACTTT.

V usage is TRBV2 and J usage is TRBJ1-1, with TRBD1 matching 8 bases. Germline values: CDR1 SNHLY, CDR2 FYNNEI. The J segment lost 0 bases and the V segment lost 6 bases, leaving 9 bases of the junction unmatched. The length of the CDR3 is 16 residues. The CDR3: CASSDQTGVVNTEAFF. CDR3 DNA sequence: TGTGCCAGCAGCGATCAGACAGGGGTGGTGAACACTGAAGCTTTCTTT.

The chain recombines TRBV19 with TRBJ2-3, with D maybe TRBD1 (6 bases). The CDR3 sequence is 13 residues long. CDR1 is LNHDA, CDR2 SQIVND, per germline (reference sequence). The V end was cut by 5 bases, the J end by 5 bases, with 11 bases between. The CDR3 spells CASSERRGDTQYF. The CDR3 bases are TGTGCCAGTAGTGAACGCAGGGGAGATACGCAGTATTTT.

This sequence joins TRBV5-6 and TRBJ1-1; D not certain. Germline lookup yields CDR1 SGHDT and CDR2 YYEEEE. V lost 1 base, J lost 8 bases, and 9 bases lay in between. This CDR3 is 12 amino acids long. CDR3 sequence reads: CASSLPLGEAFF. The CDR3 region has the DNA TGTGCCAGCAGCTTGCCCCTGGGCGAAGCTTTCTTT. Complete variable domain (other parts from reference TRBV5-6 and TRBJ1-1): DAGVTQSPTHLIKTRGQQVTLRCSPKSGHDTVSWYQQALGQGPQFIFQYYEEEERQRGNFPDRFSGHQFPNYSSELNVNALLLGDSALYLCASSLPLGEAFFGQGTRLTVV.

The chain recombines TRBV9 with TRBJ2-3; a weak D match, TRBD1 (5 bases). Germline V gives CDR1 SGDLS, CDR2 YYNGEE. This CDR3 has 15 amino acids. V dropped 1 base and J dropped 2 bases, with 11 bases sitting between them. The DNA for the CDR3 is TGTGCCAGCAGCGTAAATACAGGTTTCACAGATACGCAGTATTTT. This codes for CASSVNTGFTDTQYF.

The chain employs TRBV29-1 and TRBJ2-7; 9 bases are a match to TRBD1. With 1 base clipped from V and 0 bases from J, the junction kept 13 bases outside the gene matches. This CDR3 comprises 18 residues. From germline, CDR1 is SQVTM and CDR2 ANQGSEA. This CDR3 reads CSVEALGTGTPSSYEQYF. For the CDR3, the DNA is TGCAGCGTTGAAGCCCTAGGGACAGGGACTCCTAGCTCCTACGAGCAGTACTTC.

There are a few counts of this clone. The chain has TRBV10-1 and TRBJ2-4, with no clear D. This CDR3 region has 16 residues. Germline assignment: CDR1 WNHNN and CDR2 SYGVQD (reference sequence). V lost 2 bases and J lost 1, with 12 bases in between. The CDR3 DNA sequence: TGCGCCAGCAGTGAGACTAAATCTTCGGCCAAAAACATTCAGTACTTC. It codes for CASSETKSSAKNIQYF.